Shown below are 30 T cell receptor beta chains from a single sample sequenced in a study of blood T cell repertoires in COVID-19. Clones were read by immunoSEQ multiplex PCR, and TCRdb kept only the in-frame ones, dropping some. Among roughly 410,000 clones, around 87% were seen once, and the ten largest hold approximately 2.5%. Sequencing input: peripheral blood. The origin of the receptors is a woman aged 60 to 75 with COVID-19, enrolled during active disease.

V usage is TRBV19 and J usage is TRBJ1-2; 12 bases align to TRBD1. The CDR3 is made up of 15 amino acids. J lost 2 bases, V lost 4 bases, and 2 bases had no gene match. Germline assignment: CDR1 LNHDA and CDR2 SQIVND (reference sequence). DNA of the CDR3: TGTGCCAGTAGTAAGGGACAGGGGGCCAACTATGGCTACACCTTC. Translating it yields CASSKGQGANYGYTF. The whole variable domain, filled in from reference TRBV19 and TRBJ1-2, reads DGGITQSPKYLFRKEGQNVTLSCEQNLNHDAMYWYRQDPGQGLRLIYYSQIVNDFQKGDIAEGYSVSREKKESFPLTVTSAQKNPTAFYLCASSKGQGANYGYTFGSGTRLTVV.

Remarks on this clone: This sample includes further DNA sequences coding for the same CDR3. This chain connects TRBV7-3 to TRBJ2-2; D may be TRBD2 (6 bases). V was shortened by 2 bases and J by 0 bases, with 7 bases between the two germline ends. The CDR3 sequence is 15 residues long. Germline lookup yields CDR1 SGHTA and CDR2 FQGTGA. This CDR3 is CASSLGGANTGELFF. The CDR3 bases are TGTGCCAGCAGCTTAGGAGGGGCGAACACCGGGGAGCTGTTTTTT.

The genes are TRBV27 and TRBJ2-2; D not resolved. The germline V gene encodes CDR1 MNHEY and CDR2 SMNVEV (reference sequence). The germline V and J ends were trimmed by 7 bases and 7 bases, with 13 bases remaining between them. This CDR3 has 13 residues. The CDR3 nucleotides read TGTGCCAGCACCCCACTATTAGGCGGGGAGCTGTTTTTT. Translated: CASTPLLGGELFF.

V usage is TRBV24-1 and J usage is TRBJ2-3, with TRBD1 matching over 7 bases. The V gene end was trimmed by 2 bases and the J gene end by 1 base; junction bases not matched to a gene: 5. Per germline, CDR1 KGHDR and CDR2 SFDVKD. The CDR3 length is 16 residues. CDR3 in DNA: TGTGCCACCAGTGATTCAGGGGGTGATCGCACAGATACGCAGTATTTT. It translates to CATSDSGGDRTDTQYF.

This rearrangement joins TRBV9 to TRBJ2-5; 12 nucleotides align to TRBD2. The CDR3 contains 18 residues. CDR1 SGDLS and CDR2 YYNGEE come from the germline V gene. J was trimmed by 5 bases and V by 3 bases; bases with no gene match: 14. CDR3 residues: CASSARGLAGGPGETQYF. The CDR3 region has the DNA TGTGCCAGCAGCGCAAGAGGGCTAGCGGGGGGGCCGGGTGAGACCCAGTACTTC.

In this sample, this clone turned up once. The chain carries TRBV19 and TRBJ1-2; 7 bases line up with TRBD1. V lost 3 bases, J lost 8 bases, and 12 bases stayed unmatched. CDR1 and CDR2 (germline): LNHDA, SQIVND (reference sequence). The CDR3 is 15 amino acids. The CDR3 sequence is CASSMAPTRGHGYTF. The CDR3, as DNA: TGTGCCAGTAGTATGGCGCCAACGAGGGGGCACGGCTACACCTTC.

The chain employs TRBV9 and TRBJ1-2; D unclear. V lost 1 base to trimming and J lost 8 bases, with 15 bases between them. This CDR3 is built from 14 residues. CDR1 is SGDLS, CDR2 YYNGEE, per germline. This chain's CDR3 is CASSVKPQVGGYTF. CDR3 DNA sequence: TGTGCCAGCAGCGTAAAGCCCCAGGTCGGCGGCTACACCTTC.

V usage is TRBV12-3 or TRBV12-4 and J usage is TRBJ2-3; 9 bases fit TRBD1. This CDR3 region has 13 residues. V shed 5 bases and J 6 bases; nucleotides not matched to a gene: 3. CDR3 bases: TGTGCCAGCAGTAGGGACAGGGCCGATACGCAGTATTTT. Residues: CASSRDRADTQYF.

The V and J genes are TRBV29-1 and TRBJ1-1; possibly TRBD1 for D (5 bases). Trimming cost V 4 bases and J 1 base, with 10 bases left between them. The CDR3 totals 13 residues. The V gene's germline CDR1 is SQVTM and CDR2 ANQGSEA. CDR3 residues: CSVAGLSNTEAFF. DNA for the CDR3: TGCAGCGTTGCGGGACTCTCGAACACTGAAGCTTTCTTT.

The J gene is TRBJ2-2, the V gene TRBV5-1; D uncertain. Germline CDR1 and CDR2: SGHRS and YFSETQ. The CDR3 length is 15 residues. V lost 2 bases and J lost 0, with 8 bases in between. This CDR3 reads CASSFASSNTGELFF. The CDR3 coding sequence is TGCGCCAGCAGCTTTGCTAGTTCGAACACCGGGGAGCTGTTTTTT. The entire variable domain, with the rest obtained from reference TRBV5-1 and TRBJ2-2, is as follows: KAGVTQTPRYLIKTRGQQVTLSCSPISGHRSVSWYQQTPGQGLQFLFEYFSETQRNKGNFPGRFSGRQFSNSRSEMNVSTLELGDSALYLCASSFASSNTGELFFGEGSRLTVL.

About this clone itself: Germline and junction disagree at one end, which may indicate a read error. The genes are TRBV30 and TRBJ2-1; the match to TRBD2 covers 7 bases. Looked up from germline, CDR1 is GTSNPN and CDR2 is SVGIG (reference sequence). This CDR3 spans 14 amino acids. CDR3 sequence reads: CAWRRGFSYNEQFF. CDR3 DNA: TGTGCGTGGAGGCGGGGGTTCTCCTACAATGAGCAGTTCTTC.

The J gene is TRBJ2-1, the V gene TRBV6-5; TRBD2 aligns across 11 bases. With 2 bases clipped from V and 6 bases from J, the junction kept 3 bases outside the gene matches. CDR1 is MNHEY and CDR2 is SVGAGI in the germline V gene. This CDR3 comprises 15 residues. CDR3 loop: CASSYKTSGVNEQFF. The CDR3 DNA follows: TGTGCCAGCAGTTACAAGACTAGCGGGGTCAATGAGCAGTTCTTC.

This clone was found once. This chain links TRBV3-1 (or the pseudogene TRBV3-2) with TRBJ1-2; 9 bases match TRBD1. V trimming: 4 bases; J trimming: 5 bases; junction bases outside the gene matches: 5. This CDR3 comprises 14 residues. The germline gives CDR1 LGHDT, CDR2 YNNKEL (reference sequence). The CDR3 DNA is TGTGCCAGCAGCCTTCCGGGACAGGGATATGGCTACACCTTC. It codes for CASSLPGQGYGYTF.

V usage is TRBV14 and J usage is TRBJ2-7; D might be TRBD1 (6 bases). From germline, CDR1 is SGHDN and CDR2 FVKESK. This CDR3 comprises 17 residues. Trimming cost V 4 bases and J 7 bases, with 26 bases left between them. This CDR3 reads CASSPLGIAGQKGEQYF. As DNA, the CDR3 is TGTGCCAGCAGCCCCCTCGGCATAGCCGGACAGAAAGGGGAGCAGTACTTC.

As DNA, the CDR3 is TGTGCCAGCAGCCAGGACAGGGGAGGTCAGCCCCAGCATTTT. Encoded protein: CASSQDRGGQPQHF. The genes are TRBV3-1 (or the pseudogene TRBV3-2) and TRBJ1-5; 9 nucleotides agree with TRBD1. The length of the CDR3 is 14 residues. J was trimmed by 6 bases and V by 3 bases; bases with no gene match: 3. Looked up from germline, CDR1 is LGHDT and CDR2 is YNNKEL (reference sequence).

The V call is TRBV7-9, the J call TRBJ2-7; 8 bases agree with TRBD1. The CDR3 is made up of 13 amino acids. J lost 4 bases, V lost 5 bases, and 4 bases had no gene match. In germline, CDR1 is SEHNR, CDR2 FQNEAQ (reference sequence). The CDR3 DNA sequence: TGTGCCAGCAGCGCCTGGACAGGGTACGAGCAGTACTTC. Translation gives CASSAWTGYEQYF.

J is TRBJ1-6 and V is TRBV11-2, with 7 bases aligning to TRBD1. V lost 5 bases to trimming and J lost 10 bases; unmatched junction nucleotides: 11. The CDR3 has 15 amino acids. CDR1 and CDR2 from the germline V gene are SGHAT and FQNNGV. The CDR3 sequence is CASSRQGTKGSPLHF. The DNA for the CDR3 is TGTGCCAGCAGCAGACAGGGAACTAAGGGGTCACCCCTCCACTTT.

The chain is built from TRBV4-1 and TRBJ2-5, with TRBD2 as a possible D gene (6 bases). From germline, CDR1 is MGHRA and CDR2 YSYEKL. Trimming stripped 3 bases from V and 4 bases from J, with 15 bases between. The CDR3 contains 15 residues. The CDR3 DNA reads as TGCGCCAGCAGCCAGGACCCGGGACTTAGAGAGACCCAGTACTTC. Residues: CASSQDPGLRETQYF.

This chain connects TRBV28 to TRBJ2-7, with D maybe TRBD1 (5 bases). This CDR3 has 14 residues. Between the trimmed V and J ends, which lost 6 bases and 0 bases, there was a span of 12 bases. Germline CDR1 is MDHEN and CDR2 is SYDVKM. CDR3 in DNA: TGTGCCAGCAGAATACGACAGAGCTCCTACGAGCAGTACTTC. The encoded protein is CASRIRQSSYEQYF.

The V and J genes are TRBV7-6 and TRBJ2-3, with D possibly matching TRBD2 (6 bases). V dropped 4 bases and J dropped 0 bases, with 14 bases sitting between them. Germline V gene sequence: CDR1 SGHVS, CDR2 FNYEAQ. This CDR3 region has 16 residues. This CDR3 is CASSSWDFFSTDTQYF. For the CDR3, the DNA is TGTGCCAGCAGCTCCTGGGACTTTTTTAGCACAGATACGCAGTATTTT.

This chain connects TRBV7-9 to TRBJ1-1, with a tentative D call TRBD1 (6 bases). The length of the CDR3 is 15 residues. The germline V and J ends were trimmed by 6 bases and 3 bases, with 17 bases remaining between them. Germline V gives CDR1 SEHNR, CDR2 FQNEAQ (reference sequence). CDR3 amino acids: CASSPSGGRYTEAFF. In DNA form, the CDR3 reads TGTGCCAGCAGTCCAAGCGGGGGCCGGTACACTGAAGCTTTCTTT.

The chain carries TRBV14 and TRBJ2-1; 10 nucleotides agree with TRBD2. The CDR3 loop spans 14 amino acids. Germline CDR1 SGHDN, CDR2 FVKESK. Losses at the gene ends were 4 bases for V and 3 bases for J; bases not matched to a gene: 0. CDR3 nucleotides: TGTGCCAGCAGCCGGACTAGCGGCTACAATGAGCAGTTCTTC. Its protein is CASSRTSGYNEQFF.

The chain links TRBV10-3 to TRBJ1-1; 7 bases are a match to TRBD1. The CDR3 is 12 amino acids. Germline V gives CDR1 ENHRY, CDR2 SYGVKD. The ends lost 11 bases at V and 5 bases at J; junction bases unmatched: 8. CDR3 sequence reads: CAARQGGTEAFF. As DNA, the CDR3 is TGTGCCGCAAGACAGGGAGGTACTGAAGCTTTCTTT.

V and J are TRBV7-3 and TRBJ2-7; no clear D gene. The CDR3 extends over 13 amino acids. Per the germline V gene, CDR1 is SGHTA and CDR2 is FQGTGA. Trimming removed 4 bases from V and 1 base from J, with 8 bases in between. CDR3 amino acids: CASSSSTSYEQYF. For the CDR3, the DNA is TGTGCCAGCAGCTCCTCTACGTCCTACGAGCAGTACTTC.

The chain has TRBV15 and TRBJ2-7, with 8 bases fitting TRBD2. Looked up from germline, CDR1 is LNHNV and CDR2 is YYDKDF (reference sequence). Trimming took 5 bases from V and 5 from J; bases not matched to a gene: 5. CDR3 length: 13 amino acids. The CDR3 coding sequence is TGTGCCACCAGCCTCGGGGGGGGTAACGAGCAGTACTTC. This sequence encodes CATSLGGGNEQYF.

The rearrangement uses TRBV2 and TRBJ1-5; D is perhaps TRBD1 (6 bases). The germline gives CDR1 SNHLY, CDR2 FYNNEI. V dropped 6 bases and J dropped 2 bases, with 11 bases sitting between them. The CDR3 is made up of 14 amino acids. CDR3 region: CASRVTGGNQPQHF. CDR3 DNA: TGTGCCAGCAGGGTGACAGGAGGCAATCAGCCCCAGCATTTT.

The rearrangement uses TRBV6-5 and TRBJ1-2; D not resolved. Germline assignment: CDR1 MNHEY and CDR2 SVGAGI. The germline V and J ends were trimmed by 6 bases and 4 bases, with 18 bases remaining between them. The CDR3 covers 15 residues. The CDR3 DNA reads TGTGCCAGCAGCTCAGCGAGACCGGTTCGCTATGGCTACACCTTC. The encoded protein is CASSSARPVRYGYTF.

The chain combines TRBV25-1 with TRBJ1-1; no firm D call. V was trimmed by 3 bases and J by 0 bases, leaving 14 bases between them. Germline CDR1 MGHDK, CDR2 SYGVNS. This CDR3 contains 16 residues. CDR3 region: CASSDSGGNVNTEAFF. The DNA for the CDR3 is TGTGCCAGCAGTGACTCAGGAGGAAACGTGAACACTGAAGCTTTCTTT.

The chain combines TRBV27 with TRBJ1-1; the D gene is possibly TRBD1 (5 bases). In germline, CDR1 is MNHEY, CDR2 SMNVEV (reference sequence). This CDR3 is 15 amino acids long. The V end was cut by 0 bases, the J end by 8 bases, with 16 bases between. CDR3 sequence reads: CASSLSSSGSKEAFF. CDR3 nucleotides: TGTGCCAGCAGTTTATCGTCTTCAGGGTCCAAAGAAGCTTTCTTT.

This chain joins TRBV29-1 and TRBJ2-3; TRBD2 matches at 11 bases. With 6 bases clipped from V and 2 bases from J, the junction kept 4 bases outside the gene matches. CDR1 is SQVTM, CDR2 ANQGSEA, per germline. The CDR3 covers 14 residues. The CDR3, as DNA: TGCAGCGTCACACTAGCGGGGGTCACAGATACGCAGTATTTT. Translation: CSVTLAGVTDTQYF.